Listed below are T cell receptor beta chains from one sample, sequenced in a study of cytomegalovirus exposure and HLA in healthy donors. Sequenced by immunoSEQ multiplex PCR; TCRdb stores in-frame clones only, minus some. Found here are just over 80,000 clones, 95% to 96% of them singletons; the top ten hold 1.3%. The sample taken for sequencing was PBMCs. The receptors were gathered from a woman in her late teens or twenties in good health and CMV-seronegative. The CDR3 runs from the conserved cysteine through the conserved F or W. The D gene is left open where the match is weak. The size field is filled for only some rows; it gives once, few, many or a size class.

j_gene | abundance | v_gene | d_gene | CDR3aa | CDR3nt
TRBJ2-7 | once | TRBV10-1 | TRBD1 | CASSELDRGRGEQYF | TGCGCCAGCAGTGAGCTGGACAGGGGGCGCGGGGAGCAGTACTTC
TRBJ2-5 | NA | TRBV4-1 | TRBD2 | CASSQPPGGVRETQYF | TGCGCCAGCAGCCAACCCCCGGGGGGGGTGCGGGAGACCCAGTACTTC
TRBJ1-1 | NA | TRBV18 | TRBD1 | CASSPDRGGTEAFF | TGTGCCAGCTCACCTGACAGGGGGGGCACTGAAGCTTTCTTT
TRBJ1-1 | NA | TRBV7-2 | NA | CASSFRGEAFF | TGTGCCAGCAGCTTTCGCGGGGAAGCTTTCTTT
TRBJ2-1 | NA | TRBV6-5 | TRBD2 | CASKLAGERNEQFF | TGTGCCAGCAAACTAGCGGGAGAACGGAATGAGCAGTTCTTC
TRBJ1-5 | few | TRBV4-1 | NA | CASSQGTNGWSQHF | TGCGCCAGCAGCCAAGGGACAAACGGGTGGTCCCAGCATTTT
TRBJ2-7 | NA | TRBV15 | TRBD2 | CATSRSFPGLAGGGYEQYF | TGTGCCACCAGCAGAAGTTTCCCGGGACTAGCGGGAGGGGGGTACGAGCAGTACTTC
TRBJ2-1 | NA | TRBV19 | NA | CASSRGRMPDSSYNEQFF | TGTGCCAGTAGTAGGGGGCGAATGCCAGATTCGTCCTACAATGAGCAGTTCTTC
TRBJ2-2 | NA | TRBV30 | NA | CAWRLTAGELFF | TGTGCCTGGAGGCTTACAGCCGGGGAGCTGTTTTTT
TRBJ2-3 | NA | TRBV28 | TRBD1 | CASRPDRGSPTDTQYF | TGTGCCAGCAGACCCGACAGGGGTTCCCCCACAGATACGCAGTATTTT
TRBJ2-7 | NA | TRBV7-2 | NA | CASSLPRGRSYEQYF | TGTGCCAGCAGCCTCCCTCGAGGGAGGTCCTACGAGCAGTACTTC
TRBJ1-3 | NA | TRBV6-1 | NA | CASLNRDSGNTIYF | TGTGCCAGCCTTAACAGGGACTCTGGAAACACCATATATTTT
TRBJ2-2 | NA | TRBV2 | TRBD2 | CASKRESGTGELFF | TGTGCCAGCAAGCGGGAGAGCGGCACCGGGGAGCTGTTTTTT
TRBJ2-2 | NA | TRBV6-1 | NA | CASSEFWRGGTGELFF | TGTGCCAGCAGTGAATTCTGGCGGGGTGGCACCGGGGAGCTGTTTTTT
TRBJ2-4 | NA | TRBV27 | NA | CASSVAGGSQYF | TGTGCCAGCAGTGTGGCGGGCGGGTCACAGTACTTC
TRBJ1-1 | NA | TRBV6-5 | TRBD1 | CASRSRTGGNTEAFF | TGTGCCAGCAGGTCTAGGACAGGGGGGAACACTGAAGCTTTCTTT
TRBJ2-7 | NA | TRBV4-2 | TRBD2 | CASSQASGSYEQYF | TGTGCCAGCAGCCAAGCTAGCGGGAGCTACGAGCAGTACTTC
TRBJ1-5 | NA | TRBV15 | NA | CATSRDLNQPQHF | TGTGCCACCAGCAGAGATCTAAATCAGCCCCAGCATTTT
TRBJ1-4 | NA | TRBV25-1 | NA | CASSPGRGTGNEKLFF | TGTGCCAGCAGTCCAGGGAGGGGGACCGGGAATGAAAAACTGTTTTTT
TRBJ2-7 | NA | TRBV7-9 | NA | CASSPDRKQYF | TGTGCCAGCAGCCCCGACAGAAAGCAGTACTTC
TRBJ1-6 | NA | TRBV28 | TRBD1 | CASSRGDDNSPLHF | TGTGCCAGCAGCAGGGGGGACGATAATTCACCCCTCCACTTT
TRBJ2-1 | once | TRBV6-1 | TRBD1 | CAIHTSTGGNEQFF | TGTGCCATCCATACTTCGACAGGGGGGAATGAGCAGTTCTTC
TRBJ2-4 | NA | TRBV4-2 | NA | CASSQDRQENIQYF | TGTGCCAGCAGCCAAGACCGACAGGAAAACATTCAGTACTTC
TRBJ2-7 | NA | TRBV29-1 | TRBD2 | CSAQGVGGSYEQYF | TGCAGCGCCCAAGGGGTGGGAGGGTCCTACGAGCAGTACTTC
TRBJ2-7 | few | TRBV2 | NA | CASSEGSSRQYF | TGTGCCAGCAGTGAGGGGAGCTCTCGGCAGTACTTC
TRBJ2-7 | NA | TRBV7-2 | TRBD2 | CASSLQRGGYEQYF | TGTGCCAGCAGCTTACAGCGGGGGGGCTACGAGCAGTACTTC
TRBJ2-7 | NA | TRBV5-1 | NA | CASSTPRQGGSYEQYF | TGCGCCAGCAGCACACCAAGGCAGGGGGGAAGTTACGAGCAGTACTTC
TRBJ1-5 | NA | TRBV7-8 | NA | CASSPRATDSNQPQHF | TGTGCCAGCAGCCCACGTGCAACAGATAGCAATCAGCCCCAGCATTTT
TRBJ1-1 | NA | TRBV6-6 | TRBD1 | CASSTDRVSKGEAFF | TGTGCCAGCAGTACGGACAGGGTCTCAAAGGGTGAAGCTTTCTTT
TRBJ1-3 | NA | TRBV27 | TRBD1 | CASSRTGAGNTIYF | TGTGCCAGCAGTCGGACAGGGGCTGGAAACACCATATATTTT
TRBJ2-7 | NA | TRBV7-2 | NA | CASSQQAGPLSYEQYF | TGTGCCAGCAGCCAACAGGCGGGGCCTCTCAGCTACGAGCAGTACTTC
TRBJ2-1 | NA | TRBV29-1 | NA | CSVAFRTNSYNEQFF | TGCAGCGTTGCCTTTAGAACCAACTCCTACAATGAGCAGTTCTTC
TRBJ2-5 | NA | TRBV27 | TRBD2 | CASSPRGLAGVRRETQYF | TGTGCCAGCAGTCCCCGGGGACTAGCGGGAGTAAGGCGGGAGACCCAGTACTTC